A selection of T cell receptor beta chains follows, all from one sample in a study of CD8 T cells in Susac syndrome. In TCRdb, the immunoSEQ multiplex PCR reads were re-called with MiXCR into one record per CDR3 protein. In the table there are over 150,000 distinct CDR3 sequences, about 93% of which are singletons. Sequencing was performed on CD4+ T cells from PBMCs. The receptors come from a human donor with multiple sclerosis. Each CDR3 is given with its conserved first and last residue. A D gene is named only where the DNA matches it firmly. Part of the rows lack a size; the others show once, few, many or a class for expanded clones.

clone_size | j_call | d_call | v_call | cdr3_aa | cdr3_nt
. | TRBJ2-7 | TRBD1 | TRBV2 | CASRSDRGYEQYF | TGTGCCAGCAGATCGGACAGGGGGTACGAGCAGTACTTC
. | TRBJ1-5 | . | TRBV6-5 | CASRPGAGQPQHF | TGTGCCAGCAGGCCCGGGGCTGGACAGCCCCAGCATTTT
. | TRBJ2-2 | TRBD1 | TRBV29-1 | CSVVGQGQTLNTGELFF | TGCAGCGTTGTTGGACAGGGGCAAACCTTAAACACCGGGGAGCTGTTTTTT
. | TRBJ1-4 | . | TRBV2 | CASTRVYEKLFF | TGTGCCAGCACCCGCGTATATGAAAAACTGTTTTTT
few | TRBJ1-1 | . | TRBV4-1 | CASSRSRSRYTNTEAFF | TGCGCCAGCAGCCGATCACGCTCCCGGTACACGAACACTGAAGCTTTCTTT
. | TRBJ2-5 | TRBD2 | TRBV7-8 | CASSLALARGAVIETQYF | TGTGCCAGCAGCTTAGCGCTCGCGCGGGGGGCGGTTATTGAGACCCAGTACTTC
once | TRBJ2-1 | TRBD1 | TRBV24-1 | CATSDPGQGVGNEQFF | TGTGCCACCAGTGATCCTGGACAGGGGGTGGGCAATGAGCAGTTCTTC
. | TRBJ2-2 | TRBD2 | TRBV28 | CASSLALAGPGTGELFF | TGTGCCAGCAGCCTAGCACTAGCGGGACCGGGCACCGGGGAGCTGTTTTTT
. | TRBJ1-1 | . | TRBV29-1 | CSAKKQENTEAFF | TGCAGCGCAAAAAAACAGGAGAACACTGAAGCTTTCTTT
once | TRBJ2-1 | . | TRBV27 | CASSLRQTLYNEQFF | TGTGCCAGCAGTTTGAGGCAGACCTTATACAATGAGCAGTTCTTC
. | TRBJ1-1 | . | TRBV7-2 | CASSPLEAFF | TGTGCCAGCAGCCCCCTCGAAGCTTTCTTT
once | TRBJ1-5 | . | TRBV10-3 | CAISESGASYQPQHF | TGTGCCATCAGTGAGTCGGGTGCATCTTATCAGCCCCAGCATTTT
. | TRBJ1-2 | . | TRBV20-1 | CSARGKGLAPLRNYGYTF | TGCAGTGCTAGAGGCAAGGGACTGGCCCCTCTTCGTAACTATGGCTACACCTTC
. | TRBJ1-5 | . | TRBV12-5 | CASGLVLRGIPYSNQPQHF | TGTGCTAGTGGTTTGGTTCTTCGGGGGATTCCTTATAGCAATCAGCCCCAGCATTTT
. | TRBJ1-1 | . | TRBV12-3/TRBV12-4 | CASSLLGEAFF | TGTGCCAGCAGTTTATTGGGTGAAGCTTTCTTT
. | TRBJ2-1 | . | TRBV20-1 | CSARDLASSYNEQFF | TGCAGTGCTAGAGATCTGGCAAGCTCCTACAATGAGCAGTTCTTC
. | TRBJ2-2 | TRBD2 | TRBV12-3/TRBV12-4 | CASRGLAGLSGELFF | TGTGCCAGCAGGGGACTAGCGGGGTTATCCGGGGAGCTGTTTTTT
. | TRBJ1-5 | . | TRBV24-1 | CATSDSGMGSNQPQHF | TGTGCCACCAGTGATTCAGGGATGGGGAGCAATCAGCCCCAGCATTTT
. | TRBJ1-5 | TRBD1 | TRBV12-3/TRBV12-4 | CASSLSSGTGDQPQHF | TGTGCCAGCAGTTTGAGCTCCGGGACAGGCGATCAGCCCCAGCATTTT
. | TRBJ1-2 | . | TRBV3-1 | CASSQQGGYTF | TGTGCCAGCAGCCAGCAGGGAGGCTACACCTTC
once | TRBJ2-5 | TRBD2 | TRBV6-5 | CASIASGGETQYF | TGTGCCAGCATCGCTAGCGGGGGAGAGACCCAGTACTTC
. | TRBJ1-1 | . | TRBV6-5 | CASSYSFGIGTEAFF | TGTGCCAGCAGTTACTCTTTCGGGATTGGAACTGAAGCTTTCTTT
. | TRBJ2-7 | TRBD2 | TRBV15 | CATSRETSGSGEQYF | TGTGCCACCAGCAGAGAAACGAGCGGGAGCGGCGAGCAGTACTTC
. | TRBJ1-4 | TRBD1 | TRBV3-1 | CASSYTGGNEKLFF | TGTGCCAGCAGCTACACAGGGGGCAATGAAAAACTGTTTTTT
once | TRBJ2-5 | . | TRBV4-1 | CASSHGRIQETQYF | TGCGCCAGCAGCCACGGACGGATCCAAGAGACCCAGTACTTC
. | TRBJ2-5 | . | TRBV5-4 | CASSKEETQYF | TGTGCCAGCAGCAAAGAAGAGACCCAGTACTTC
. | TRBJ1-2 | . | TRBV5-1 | CASSLASDIRVYGYTF | TGCGCCAGCAGCTTGGCCTCGGACATTCGGGTCTATGGCTACACCTTC
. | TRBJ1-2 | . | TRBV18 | CASSPPVGAEGYTF | TGTGCCAGCTCACCACCGGTAGGGGCGGAGGGCTACACCTTC
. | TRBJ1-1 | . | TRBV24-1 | CATSDSLKSEAFF | TGTGCCACCAGTGATTCGTTAAAGTCTGAAGCTTTCTTT
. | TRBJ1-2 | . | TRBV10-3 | CAIRGGANYGYTF | TGTGCCATCAGGGGGGGGGCTAACTATGGCTACACCTTC
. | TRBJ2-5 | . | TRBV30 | CAWSVVGTQYF | TGTGCCTGGAGTGTCGTGGGGACCCAGTACTTC
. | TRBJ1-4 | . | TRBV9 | CASSPQWGNEKLFF | TGTGCCAGCAGCCCCCAGTGGGGGAATGAAAAACTGTTTTTT
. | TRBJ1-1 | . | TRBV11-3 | CASSATRGASEAFF | TGTGCCAGCAGCGCTACACGAGGGGCCTCTGAAGCTTTCTTT
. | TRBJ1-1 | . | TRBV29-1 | CSVTNTEAFF | TGCAGCGTCACGAACACTGAAGCTTTCTTT
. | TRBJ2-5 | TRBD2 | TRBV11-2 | CASRQPRLAGGVETQYF | TGTGCCAGCAGACAACCCCGACTAGCGGGGGGTGTGGAGACCCAGTACTTC
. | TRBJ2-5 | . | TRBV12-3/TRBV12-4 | CASSFLGETQYF | TGTGCCAGCAGTTTCCTGGGGGAGACCCAGTACTTC
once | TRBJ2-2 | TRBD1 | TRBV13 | CASSRQGIGTGELFF | TGTGCCAGCAGCCGACAGGGGATCGGGACCGGGGAGCTGTTTTTT
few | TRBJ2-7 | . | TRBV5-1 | CASSPGTIYEQYF | TGCGCCAGCAGCCCGGGGACGATTTACGAGCAGTACTTC
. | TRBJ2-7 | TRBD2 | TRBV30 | CAWKPTDARGSYEQYF | TGTGCCTGGAAGCCCACGGACGCGCGGGGGTCCTACGAGCAGTACTTC
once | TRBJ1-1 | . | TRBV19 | CASQGGLGNTEAFF | TGTGCCTCCCAAGGGGGTCTTGGGAACACTGAAGCTTTCTTT
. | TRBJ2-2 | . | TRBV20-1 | CSARDLQTPLTGELFF | TGCAGTGCTAGAGATCTCCAGACCCCACTCACCGGGGAGCTGTTTTTT
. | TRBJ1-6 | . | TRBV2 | CASSKGGRNSPLHF | TGTGCCAGCAGTAAGGGAGGGCGTAATTCACCCCTCCACTTT
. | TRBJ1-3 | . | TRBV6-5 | CASSYSRSFGHSGNTIYF | TGTGCCAGCAGTTACTCGAGAAGTTTCGGCCACTCTGGAAACACCATATATTTT
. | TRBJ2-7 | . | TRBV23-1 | CASSRGIDRYEQYF | TGCGCCAGCAGTCGGGGCATAGATCGCTACGAGCAGTACTTC
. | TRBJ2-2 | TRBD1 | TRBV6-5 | CASSYSGTGNRELFF | TGTGCCAGCAGTTACTCGGGGACAGGGAACCGGGAGCTGTTTTTT
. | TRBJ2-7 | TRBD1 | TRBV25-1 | CASSESGTGVYEQYF | TGTGCCAGCAGTGAATCGGGGACAGGGGTCTACGAGCAGTACTTC
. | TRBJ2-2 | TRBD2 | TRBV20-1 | CSAQTSGANTGELFF | TGCAGTGCTCAGACTAGCGGGGCTAACACCGGGGAGCTGTTTTTT
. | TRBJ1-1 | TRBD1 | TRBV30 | CAGNTGGTEAFF | TGTGCCGGGAATACAGGGGGAACTGAAGCTTTCTTT
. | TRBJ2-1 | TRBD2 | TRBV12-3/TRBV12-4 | CASSGGGTSLNEQFF | TGTGCCAGCAGTGGGGGAGGGACTAGCCTCAATGAGCAGTTCTTC
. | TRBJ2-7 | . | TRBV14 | CASSQEVGEQYF | TGTGCCAGCAGCCAAGAGGTCGGCGAGCAGTACTTC